A selection of T cell receptor beta chains follows, all from one sample in a study of STAT5B mutations in CD4+ large granular lymphocyte leukemia. Profiled with immunoSEQ multiplex PCR; TCRdb holds only in-frame clones, not every one. The sample lists about 35,000 clones, more than 75% occurring once. Sequenced: CD4+ T cells from blood buffy coats. The receptors derive from a human donor in good health. CDR3s include the opening cysteine and the closing phenylalanine or tryptophan. The D gene is left open where the match is weak. For some rows the clone size is stated as once, few or many, or as a class when expanded; others skip it.

TRBV7-9	once	TRBD1	TRBJ1-1	CASSLGTVNTEAFF	TGTGCCAGCAGCTTGGGGACAGTAAACACTGAAGCTTTCTTT
TRBV30	-	-	TRBJ2-7	CAWTSSYEQYF	TGTGCCTGGACCAGCTCCTACGAGCAGTACTTC
TRBV29-1	-	TRBD2	TRBJ2-5	CSVGGRALQETQYF	TGCAGCGTTGGGGGGAGGGCCCTCCAAGAGACCCAGTACTTC
TRBV4-2	few	-	TRBJ1-1	CASRGEQGTEAFF	TGTGCCAGCAGAGGGGAACAGGGCACTGAAGCTTTCTTT
TRBV5-1	few	-	TRBJ1-1	CASSLSQGNTEAFF	TGCGCCAGCAGCTTGTCCCAGGGGAACACTGAAGCTTTCTTT
TRBV30	-	TRBD2	TRBJ2-7	CAWRFGGGTYEQYF	TGTGCCTGGAGGTTTGGGGGGGGTACCTACGAGCAGTACTTC
TRBV7-2	few	TRBD1	TRBJ2-7	CASSPGGRGEQYF	TGTGCCAGCAGCCCAGGGGGACGGGGCGAGCAGTACTTC
TRBV5-4	-	-	TRBJ2-2	CASSSLPGGRAGELFF	TGTGCCAGCAGCTCACTCCCCGGGGGGCGGGCCGGGGAGCTGTTTTTT
TRBV9	-	TRBD1	TRBJ2-1	CASSVGQGDYNEQFF	TGTGCCAGCAGCGTAGGACAGGGGGACTACAATGAGCAGTTCTTC
TRBV5-1	-	-	TRBJ1-1	CASSFTGRSNTEAFF	TGCGCCAGCAGCTTCACGGGCCGCTCCAACACTGAAGCTTTCTTT